The 6 T cell receptor beta chains in this list originate from one sample, sequenced in a study of T cells in Graves' hyperthyroidism and ophthalmopathy. From RNA transcripts, TCR beta CDR3 regions were amplified. The primer set for the first-round RT-PCR of the TCR CDR3 was HTBI. TCRdb re-called the multiplex PCR reads with MiXCR, one entry per CDR3 protein. Among some 200,000 distinct CDR3 sequences listed, 17% were seen once. Input material: blood. The receptor source for this set is a woman between 50 and 59 years old with Graves' hyperthyroidism.

This clonotype was recorded many times. The CDR3 DNA sequence: TGTGCCAGCTCAGCGACAGGGGCCGGGAGTATGAACACTGAAGCTTTCTTT. Its protein is CASSATGAGSMNTEAFF. The chain carries TRBV18 and TRBJ1-1; 8 nucleotides agree with TRBD1. Germline trimming cut 5 bases from V and 0 bases from J; bases unmatched to any gene: 11. CDR3 length equals 17 residues. Per germline, CDR1 KGHSH and CDR2 LQKENI.

This clonotype appeared many times. The chain couples TRBV20-1 to TRBJ2-5; D might be TRBD1 or TRBD2, each matching 5 bases. This CDR3 comprises 16 residues. CDR1 is DFQATT, CDR2 SNEGSKA, per germline (reference sequence). Deletions cut 0 bases from V and 1 base from J, with 15 bases between. Here the CDR3 reads CSARDGFPGPQETQYF. The DNA for the CDR3 is TGCAGTGCTAGAGATGGATTCCCGGGGCCCCAAGAGACCCAGTACTTC.

The chain joins TRBV9 to TRBJ2-1, with TRBD2 matching over 9 bases. Trimming at V came to 4 bases and at J to 4 bases, leaving 3 bases not matched to a gene. This CDR3 spans 14 amino acids. Germline CDR1 is SGDLS and CDR2 is YYNGEE. CDR3: CASSPGLAYNEQFF. The CDR3 DNA reads as TGTGCCAGCAGCCCGGGACTAGCTTACAATGAGCAGTTCTTC.

The chain carries TRBV2 and TRBJ2-4; D call uncertain. V shed 0 bases and J shed 11 bases, with 5 bases lying between them. The V gene's germline CDR1 is SNHLY and CDR2 FYNNEI. The CDR3 extends over 11 amino acids. The CDR3 loop reads CASSEAPVQYF. The CDR3, as DNA: TGTGCCAGCAGTGAAGCTCCCGTTCAGTACTTC.

This sequence joins TRBV6-2 or TRBV6-3 and TRBJ1-4; 7 positions match TRBD1. Trimming cost V 5 bases and J 0 bases; bases outside gene matches: 9. In germline, CDR1 is MNHEY, CDR2 SVGEGT. The CDR3 has 17 amino acids. This chain's CDR3 is CASSAAEGQPTNEKLFF. The DNA of the CDR3 is TGTGCCAGCAGTGCGGCCGAGGGACAGCCAACTAATGAAAAACTGTTTTTT.

This clonotype was seen repeatedly, ten times or more. This chain connects TRBV12-3 or TRBV12-4 to TRBJ2-1; 12 bases agree with TRBD2. The ends lost 6 bases at V and 6 bases at J; junction bases unmatched: 3. The CDR3 has 14 amino acids. This CDR3 is CASRLAGGINEQFF. The DNA of the CDR3 is TGTGCCAGCAGACTAGCGGGAGGTATCAATGAGCAGTTCTTC.